Listed here are 10 T cell receptor beta chains from one sample, sequenced in a study of low-dose radiotherapy and immunotherapy resistance in tumors. Primers used for first-strand cDNA, a TRAV- and TRBV-specific set, covered both alpha and beta chains. Amplification of TCRs used a constant-region primer and V-primer adapter for 15 to 25 PCR cycles. A single record per CDR3 protein comes from TCRdb applying MiXCR to the reads. The sample holds fewer than 7,500 distinct CDR3 sequences; 84% are singletons and the top ten take roughly 6.2%. These receptors came from a human donor with advanced metastatic prostate, ovarian, gallbladder or colorectal cancer (not recorded which). This table probably holds off-target reads from a library built for another chain.

The J gene is TRBJ1-6, the V gene TRBV29-1; D possibly corresponds to TRBD1 (6 bases). Per the germline V gene, CDR1 is SQVTM and CDR2 is ANQGSEA. This CDR3 region has 13 residues. The V end lost 4 bases, the J end lost 6 bases, and 10 bases lay between the germline ends. In nucleotides, the CDR3 is TGCAGCGTTGGACAGGAAATTAATTCACCCCTCCACTTT. As protein: CSVGQEINSPLHF. Full variable domain (rest looked up from reference TRBV29-1 and TRBJ1-6): SAVISQKPSRDICQRGTSLTIQCQVDSQVTMMFWYRQQPGQSLTLIATANQGSEATYESGFVIDKFPISRPNLTFSTLTVSNMSPEDSSIYLCSVGQEINSPLHFGNGTRLTVT.

The chain is built from TRBV10-3 and TRBJ2-1; the match to TRBD1 covers 9 bases. The CDR3 loop spans 12 amino acids. Trimming took 5 bases from V and 13 from J; bases not matched to a gene: 6. Germline V gene sequence: CDR1 ENHRY, CDR2 SYGVKD. CDR3 residues: CAISTGGFQQFF. In DNA form, the CDR3 reads TGTGCCATCAGTACAGGGGGCTTTCAACAGTTCTTC.

This clonotype appeared once. V usage is TRBV10-2 and J usage is TRBJ1-5, with 7 bases aligning to TRBD1. The CDR3 is made up of 15 amino acids. The junction had 9 bases not matched to a gene; V was cut back by 2 bases and J by 8 bases. From germline, CDR1 is WSHSY and CDR2 SAAADI. This chain's CDR3 is CASSEAHQGEEPQHF. CDR3 sequence (DNA): TGCGCCAGCAGTGAGGCGCATCAGGGGGAAGAGCCCCAGCATTTT.

CDR3 sequence reads: CASSSDSLSEQFF. As DNA, the CDR3 is TGTGCCAGCAGCTCAGACAGTCTCAGTGAGCAGTTCTTC. The gene calls are TRBV11-2 and TRBJ2-1; possibly TRBD1 for D (5 bases). The length of the CDR3 is 13 residues. Trimming shortened V by 4 bases and J by 9 bases, and 13 bases separated the two germline ends. Germline values: CDR1 SGHAT, CDR2 FQNNGV.

The chain links TRBV9 to TRBJ2-6; the D gene is possibly TRBD1 (5 bases). The germline CDR1 and CDR2 sequences are SGDLS and YYNGEE. The V gene lost 3 bases and the J gene lost 3 bases, with 13 bases spanning the gap. The CDR3 sequence is 16 residues long. The chain's CDR3 is CASSGFGQGGANVLTF. The CDR3 coding sequence is TGTGCCAGCAGCGGATTCGGCCAGGGTGGGGCCAACGTCCTGACTTTC.

This clonotype was seen a single time. The V call is TRBV7-6, the J call TRBJ1-6; no reliable D call. There are 14 residues in the CDR3. Trimming left V 8 bases short and J 5 bases short, with 13 bases between. Germline V gives CDR1 SGHVS, CDR2 FNYEAQ. CDR3 sequence (DNA): TGTGCCAGCTCAATTTCGGCAGATAATTCACCCCTCCACTTT. This sequence encodes CASSISADNSPLHF.

The chain uses TRBV7-2 and TRBJ2-5; 7 bases fit TRBD1. V shed 5 bases and J 2 bases; nucleotides not matched to a gene: 8. The germline gives CDR1 SGHTA, CDR2 FQGNSA. The CDR3 consists of 15 residues. The CDR3 DNA is TGTGCCAGCAGCCAACGTACAGGGGTTCAAGAGACCCAGTACTTC. It encodes CASSQRTGVQETQYF.

This rearrangement joins TRBV20-1 to TRBJ2-3; D gene ambiguous. CDR1 is DFQATT and CDR2 is SNEGSKA in the germline V gene (reference sequence). The CDR3 runs to 14 residues. V dropped 6 bases and J dropped 0 bases, with 13 bases sitting between them. The CDR3 bases are TGCAGTGCCCCTTTCCACAGTAGCACAGATACGCAGTATTTT. It encodes CSAPFHSSTDTQYF.

This rearrangement joins TRBV7-2 to TRBJ1-6; no reliable D call. This CDR3 spans 14 amino acids. Germline CDR1 is SGHTA and CDR2 is FQGNSA. V gave up 1 base and J gave up 6 bases, with 7 bases separating them. In DNA, the CDR3 is TGTGCCAGCAGCTTAGAAGGGTTTAATTCACCCCTCCACTTT. Translation gives CASSLEGFNSPLHF.

The V and J genes are TRBV27 and TRBJ2-3, with 9 bases aligning to TRBD2. The CDR3 is 15 residues long. Germline V gives CDR1 MNHEY, CDR2 SMNVEV (reference sequence). The trim removed 3 bases at V and 2 bases at J, leaving 3 bases unmatched. The CDR3: CASSLSSGATDTQYF. Written as DNA, the CDR3 is TGTGCCAGCAGTTTGTCTAGCGGGGCCACAGATACGCAGTATTTT.